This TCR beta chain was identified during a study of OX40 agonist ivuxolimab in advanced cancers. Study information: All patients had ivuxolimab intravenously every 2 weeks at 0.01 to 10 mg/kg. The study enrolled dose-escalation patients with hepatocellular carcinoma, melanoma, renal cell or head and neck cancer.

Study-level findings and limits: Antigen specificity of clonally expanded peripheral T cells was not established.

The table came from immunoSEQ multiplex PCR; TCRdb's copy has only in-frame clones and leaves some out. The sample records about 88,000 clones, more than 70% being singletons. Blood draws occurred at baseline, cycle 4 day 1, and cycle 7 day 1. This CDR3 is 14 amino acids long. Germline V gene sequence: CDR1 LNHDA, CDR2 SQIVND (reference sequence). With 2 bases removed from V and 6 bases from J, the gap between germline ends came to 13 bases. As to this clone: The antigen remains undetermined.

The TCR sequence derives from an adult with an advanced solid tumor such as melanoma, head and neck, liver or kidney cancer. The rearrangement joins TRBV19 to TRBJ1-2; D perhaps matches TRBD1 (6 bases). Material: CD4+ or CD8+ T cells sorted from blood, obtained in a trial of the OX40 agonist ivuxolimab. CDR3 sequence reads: CASSIIRGRNGYTF. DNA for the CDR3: TGTGCCAGTAGTATAATTCGGGGGCGAAATGGCTACACCTTC. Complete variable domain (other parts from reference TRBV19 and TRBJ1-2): DGGITQSPKYLFRKEGQNVTLSCEQNLNHDAMYWYRQDPGQGLRLIYYSQIVNDFQKGDIAEGYSVSREKKESFPLTVTSAQKNPTAFYLCASSIIRGRNGYTFGSGTRLTVV.